Listed below are T cell receptor beta chains from one sample, sequenced in a study of blood T cell repertoires in COVID-19. Some clones are missing from TCRdb's copy, which holds only in-frame ones; the method was immunoSEQ multiplex PCR. The data contain about 280,000 clones, around nine tenths of them singletons. Material: peripheral blood. Every receptor here comes from a man aged 40-49 years with active or convalescent COVID-19. Both conserved end residues are part of each CDR3. The D gene is left open where the match is weak. A clone size is listed for some rows: how often the clone was seen (once, few, many), or a class if it is expanded.

TRBV7-9	.	.	TRBJ1-2	TGTGCCAGCAAACCCCGCGGACTCGAGGGCTATGGCTACACCTTC	CASKPRGLEGYGYTF
TRBV2	.	.	TRBJ2-7	TGTGCCAGCAGTGCACGGCAGGGGAAGTACGAGCAGTACTTC	CASSARQGKYEQYF
TRBV18	.	TRBD1	TRBJ2-1	TGTGCCAGCTCACCAGGGACAGGGGGCTACAATGAGCAGTTCTTC	CASSPGTGGYNEQFF
TRBV7-2	few	.	TRBJ2-1	TGTGCCAGCAGCTTATTCCGTAATGAGCAGTTCTTC	CASSLFRNEQFF
TRBV5-1	.	.	TRBJ2-3	TGCGCCAGCAGCTTAGGGTTGCTAGCGCAAACAATGAACACAGATACGCAGTATTTT	CASSLGLLAQTMNTDTQYF
TRBV7-2	.	.	TRBJ1-6	TGTGCCAGCAGCTTAGGGTTATCGCGGGGCTCACCCCTCCACTTT	CASSLGLSRGSPLHF
TRBV10-3	.	TRBD2	TRBJ2-1	TGTGCCAGCAAGGGGACTAGCGGGATGGCCTACAATGAGCAGTTCTTC	CASKGTSGMAYNEQFF
TRBV7-2	.	.	TRBJ1-2	TGTGCCAGCAGCTTAGGAGGTGGCTATGGCTACACCTTC	CASSLGGGYGYTF
TRBV6-6	.	TRBD1	TRBJ2-3	TGTGCCAGCATGTGGACAGGGGGGCCAGATACGCAGTATTTT	CASMWTGGPDTQYF
TRBV10-3	.	.	TRBJ2-1	TGTGCCACCCCGAGGGGGAGGGATGCATGGGAGCAGTTCTTC	CATPRGRDAWEQFF
TRBV10-3	.	.	TRBJ2-1	TGTGCCATCAGTGAGTCGACCCGCGGTTCCGCTAATGAGCAGTTCTTC	CAISESTRGSANEQFF
TRBV5-1	.	.	TRBJ2-1	TGCGCCAGCAGCCTTCGACTCCTCCAATATGAGCAGTTCTTC	CASSLRLLQYEQFF
TRBV24-1	.	TRBD1	TRBJ1-1	TGTGCCACCAGTGAAAGGACAGGGACAAAGAACACTGAAGCTTTCTTT	CATSERTGTKNTEAFF
TRBV19	.	TRBD1	TRBJ1-2	TGTGCCAGTAGTACGACAGGGCCCTATGGCTACACCTTC	CASSTTGPYGYTF
TRBV15	once	TRBD1	TRBJ1-4	TGTGCCACCAGCAGAGGGGACAGAGCTAATGAAAAACTGTTTTTT	CATSRGDRANEKLFF
TRBV5-1	.	.	TRBJ1-3	TGCGCCAGCAGCTACTCAGGCGACTCTGGAAACACCATATATTTT	CASSYSGDSGNTIYF
TRBV5-1	.	TRBD2	TRBJ2-3	TGCGCCAGCAGCTTGGTAACTAGCGGAGGCACAGATACGCAGTATTTT	CASSLVTSGGTDTQYF
TRBV13	.	.	TRBJ1-2	TGTGCCAGCAGCTCGACAGGCGATGGCTACACCTTC	CASSSTGDGYTF
TRBV19	.	.	TRBJ1-4	TGTGCCAGTAGACGAGCGGGGGGAGGTGAAAAACTGTTTTTT	CASRRAGGGEKLFF
TRBV6-5	.	TRBD1	TRBJ2-5	TGTGCCAGCAGTTACCACGCCCAGGGGGCAGAGACCCAGTACTTC	CASSYHAQGAETQYF
TRBV11-3	few	TRBD2	TRBJ2-3	TGTGCCAGCAGCTTTTCGGGCGGGGGGGCCACAGATACGCAGTATTTT	CASSFSGGGATDTQYF
TRBV5-1	.	TRBD1	TRBJ2-1	TGCGCCAGCAGCTTGGATGGACAGGGAAACAATGAGCAGTTCTTC	CASSLDGQGNNEQFF
TRBV6-4	.	.	TRBJ2-1	TGTGCCAGCAGTGATGTCGATAGCAGGGTAGGGTCCTACAATGAGCAGTTCTTC	CASSDVDSRVGSYNEQFF
TRBV9	.	.	TRBJ1-4	TGTGCCAGCAGCGTAGCCCCCAAACCCCCCGGGGAAAAACTGTTTTTT	CASSVAPKPPGEKLFF
TRBV7-6	.	TRBD1	TRBJ2-5	TGTGCCAGCAGCGAGACAGGGGGAGGCGAGACCCAGTACTTC	CASSETGGGETQYF
TRBV23-1	.	TRBD1	TRBJ1-2	TGCGCCAGCAGAATCCGGGACAGGGGTATCTATGGCTACACCTTC	CASRIRDRGIYGYTF
TRBV7-6	.	.	TRBJ2-7	TGTGCCAGCAGCTTAGCGTGGGCCGGGGACGAGCAGTACTTC	CASSLAWAGDEQYF
TRBV7-9	.	.	TRBJ1-2	TGTGCCAGCAGCTTGGACACAGGGCTTAGGAATGGCTACACCTTC	CASSLDTGLRNGYTF
TRBV6-5	.	TRBD2	TRBJ2-5	TGTGCCAGCAGCAGACTAGCGGGAGGGGAGGGGACCCAGTACTTC	CASSRLAGGEGTQYF
TRBV3-1/TRBV3-2	.	.	TRBJ1-1	TGTGCCAGCAGTAGGGGAATAGAAGCTTTCTTT	CASSRGIEAFF
TRBV24-1	.	TRBD2	TRBJ2-3	TGTGCCACCAGTGACGAGTCGACTAGCTTCTCGAGGACAGATACGCAGTATTTT	CATSDESTSFSRTDTQYF
TRBV6-5	.	.	TRBJ1-2	TGTGCCAGCAGTTCCCCCGGGGGAAGGAGAGGCTACACCTTC	CASSSPGGRRGYTF
TRBV28	.	.	TRBJ1-3	TGTGCCAGCCACGACAGCTCTGGAAACACCATATATTTT	CASHDSSGNTIYF
TRBV30	.	TRBD1	TRBJ1-6	TGTGCCTGGGGGGACAGGGGAACACCCCTCCACTTT	CAWGDRGTPLHF
TRBV7-9	.	TRBD1	TRBJ2-6	TGTGCCAGCAGTCGGGACAGTTCCGGGGCCAACGTCCTGACTTTC	CASSRDSSGANVLTF
TRBV4-1	.	.	TRBJ2-7	TGCGCCAGCAGCCAAGAACCCGGGGGAGGCTACGAGCAGTACTTC	CASSQEPGGGYEQYF
TRBV6-5	.	.	TRBJ2-7	TGTGCCAGCACCCCCCTCGGGGGTAGCTACGAGCAGTACTTC	CASTPLGGSYEQYF
TRBV7-9	.	.	TRBJ2-2	TGTGCCAGCAGCTTAGTGGGGCGCGGGGAGCTGTTTTTT	CASSLVGRGELFF
TRBV7-9	.	.	TRBJ2-5	TGTGCCAGCAGCTACGGACAGCCACTCGACCCCCAAGAGACCCAGTACTTC	CASSYGQPLDPQETQYF
TRBV11-2	.	TRBD2	TRBJ2-7	TGTGCCAGCACAGCGGGGGGCTACGAGCAGTACTTC	CASTAGGYEQYF
TRBV19	.	.	TRBJ1-5	TGTGCCAGTAGCGCTAGCTGGACCCCTGGCAATCAGCCCCAGCATTTT	CASSASWTPGNQPQHF
TRBV6-5	.	.	TRBJ1-4	TGTGCCAGCAGCACTCCCAGGGGTGCTAATGAAAAACTGTTTTTT	CASSTPRGANEKLFF
TRBV4-1	.	.	TRBJ1-4	TGCGCCAGCAGCCCAGATGAGGAAAAACTGTTTTTT	CASSPDEEKLFF
TRBV7-9	.	.	TRBJ2-7	TGTGCCAGCAGCTCCGGGGTCCTTCCCTTATACGAGCAGTACTTC	CASSSGVLPLYEQYF
TRBV2	.	TRBD2	TRBJ2-5	TGTGCCAGCACAAGTAGCGGGGGAACAGAGACCCAGTACTTC	CASTSSGGTETQYF